Ten or more counts support the clone carrying this T cell receptor (beta chain). These data come from a study of breast tumors, draining lymph nodes, adjacent tissues. TCRdb processed the multiplex PCR reads anew with MiXCR; each CDR3 protein has one entry. Among around 25,000 distinct CDR3 sequences listed, roughly a quarter were seen once. CDR1 and CDR2 (germline): SGHVS, FQNEAQ. The CDR3 sequence is 18 residues long. V trimming: 2 bases; J trimming: 1 base; junction bases outside the gene matches: 6. The receptor comes from a female donor with breast cancer. Some clones in this sample may be carry-over from other donors' samples. Sequences were obtained from breast tumor tissue. V is TRBV7-8 and J is TRBJ1-6; 9 bases are shared with TRBD1. The CDR3 is CASSLTGGAVSYNSPLHF. The CDR3 DNA sequence: TGTGCCAGCAGCTTAACAGGGGGCGCCGTTTCCTATAATTCACCCCTCCACTTT.